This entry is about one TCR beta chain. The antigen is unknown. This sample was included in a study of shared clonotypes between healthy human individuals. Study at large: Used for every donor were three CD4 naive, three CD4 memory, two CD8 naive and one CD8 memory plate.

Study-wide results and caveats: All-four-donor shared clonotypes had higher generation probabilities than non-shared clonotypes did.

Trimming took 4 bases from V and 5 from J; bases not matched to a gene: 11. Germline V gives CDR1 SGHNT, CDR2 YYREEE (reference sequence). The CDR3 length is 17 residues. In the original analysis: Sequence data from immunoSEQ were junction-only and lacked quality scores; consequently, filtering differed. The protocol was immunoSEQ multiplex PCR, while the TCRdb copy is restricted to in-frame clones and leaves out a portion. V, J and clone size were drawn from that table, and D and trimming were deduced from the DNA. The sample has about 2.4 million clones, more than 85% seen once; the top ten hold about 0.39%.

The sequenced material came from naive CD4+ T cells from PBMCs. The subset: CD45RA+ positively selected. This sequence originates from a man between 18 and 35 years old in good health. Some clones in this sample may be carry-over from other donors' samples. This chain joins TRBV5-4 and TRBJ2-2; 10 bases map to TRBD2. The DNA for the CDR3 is TGTGCCAGCAGCACAGGGACTAGCGCCGATCTTACCGGGGAGCTGTTTTTT. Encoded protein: CASSTGTSADLTGELFF.